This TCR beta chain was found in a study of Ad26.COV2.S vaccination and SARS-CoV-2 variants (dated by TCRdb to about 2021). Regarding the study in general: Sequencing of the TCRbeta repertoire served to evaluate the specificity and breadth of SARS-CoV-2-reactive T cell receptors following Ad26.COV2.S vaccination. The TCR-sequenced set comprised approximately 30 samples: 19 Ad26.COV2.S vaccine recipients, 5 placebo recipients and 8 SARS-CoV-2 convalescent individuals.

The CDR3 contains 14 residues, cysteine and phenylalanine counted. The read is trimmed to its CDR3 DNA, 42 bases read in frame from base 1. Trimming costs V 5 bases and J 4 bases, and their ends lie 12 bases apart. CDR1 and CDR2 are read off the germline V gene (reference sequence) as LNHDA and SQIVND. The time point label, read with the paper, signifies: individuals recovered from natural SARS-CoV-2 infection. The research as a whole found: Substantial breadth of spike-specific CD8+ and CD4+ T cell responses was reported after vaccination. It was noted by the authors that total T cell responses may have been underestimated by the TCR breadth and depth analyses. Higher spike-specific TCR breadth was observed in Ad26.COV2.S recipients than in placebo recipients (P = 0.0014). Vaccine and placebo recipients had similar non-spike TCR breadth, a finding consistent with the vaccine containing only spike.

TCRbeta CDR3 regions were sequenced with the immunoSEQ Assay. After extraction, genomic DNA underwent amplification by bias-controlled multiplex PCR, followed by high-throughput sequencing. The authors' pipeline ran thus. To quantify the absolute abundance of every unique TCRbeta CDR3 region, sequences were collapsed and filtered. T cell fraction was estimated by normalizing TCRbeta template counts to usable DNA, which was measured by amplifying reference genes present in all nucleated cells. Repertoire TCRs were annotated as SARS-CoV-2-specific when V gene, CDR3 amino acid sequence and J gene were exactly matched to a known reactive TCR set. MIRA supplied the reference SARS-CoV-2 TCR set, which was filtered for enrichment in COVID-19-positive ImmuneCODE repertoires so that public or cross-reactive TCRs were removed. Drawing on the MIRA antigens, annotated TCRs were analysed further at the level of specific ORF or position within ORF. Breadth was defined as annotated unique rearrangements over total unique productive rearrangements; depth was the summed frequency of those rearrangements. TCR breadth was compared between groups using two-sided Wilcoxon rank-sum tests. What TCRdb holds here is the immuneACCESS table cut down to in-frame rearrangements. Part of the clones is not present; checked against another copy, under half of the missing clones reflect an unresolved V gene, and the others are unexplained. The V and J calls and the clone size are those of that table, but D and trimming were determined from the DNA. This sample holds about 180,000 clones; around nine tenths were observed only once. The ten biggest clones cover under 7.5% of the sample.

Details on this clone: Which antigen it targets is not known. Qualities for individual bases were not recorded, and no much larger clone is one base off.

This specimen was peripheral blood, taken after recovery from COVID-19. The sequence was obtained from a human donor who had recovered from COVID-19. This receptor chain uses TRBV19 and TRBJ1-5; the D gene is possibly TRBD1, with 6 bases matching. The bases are TGTGCCAGTAGTGAATTCGGACAGAATCAGCCCCAGCATTTT. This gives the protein CASSEFGQNQPQHF.